This is a list of T cell receptor beta chains from one sample in a study of shared T cell receptors in the human thymus. Sequencing was performed with immunoSEQ multiplex PCR; in TCRdb, only in-frame clones are kept and a portion is missing. The sample consists of 500,000 to 850,000 clones, 70% to 90% of them appearing once. This sample also belongs to another study, concerning human thymus T cells.

The sample consisted of thymocytes. The receptor source for this set is a boy under two years old with a congenital heart defect. The CDR3 runs from the conserved cysteine through the conserved F or W. The D gene is left open where the match is weak. For some rows the clone size is stated as once, few or many, or as a class when expanded; others skip it.

d_call	v_call	j_call	clone_size	cdr3_aa	cdr3_nt
TRBD1	TRBV18	TRBJ1-5	-	CASSKTGGIADGNSNQPQHF	TGTGCCAGCTCCAAGACAGGGGGCATTGCTGACGGCAATAGCAATCAGCCCCAGCATTTT
TRBD2	TRBV7-2	TRBJ2-7	-	CASSSGLAGGSYEQYF	TGTGCCAGCAGCTCGGGGCTAGCGGGAGGCTCCTACGAGCAGTACTTC
TRBD2	TRBV18	TRBJ2-7	-	CASSPPGGAHEQYF	TGTGCCAGCTCACCTCCCGGGGGGGCCCACGAGCAGTACTTC
TRBD2	TRBV28	TRBJ2-3	-	CASSDGTSGRPHPSTDTQYF	TGTGCCAGCAGCGACGGGACTAGCGGGAGACCCCATCCTAGCACAGATACGCAGTATTTT
TRBD1	TRBV6-5	TRBJ2-7	-	CASSFGTAYEQYF	TGTGCCAGCAGTTTTGGGACAGCCTACGAGCAGTACTTC
-	TRBV7-9	TRBJ1-1	once	CASRPEGTEAFF	TGTGCCAGCAGACCGGAGGGGACTGAAGCTTTCTTT
TRBD1	TRBV6-1	TRBJ2-1	-	CASSEWDRGIYNEQFF	TGTGCCAGCAGTGAATGGGACAGGGGCATCTACAATGAGCAGTTCTTC
TRBD2	TRBV27	TRBJ2-5	once	CASSPTCGRGETQYF	TGTGCCAGCAGTCCTACCTGCGGGAGAGGAGAGACCCAGTACTTC
-	TRBV14	TRBJ1-1	-	CASSQGGQPEAFF	TGTGCCAGCAGCCAAGGGGGCCAACCCGAAGCTTTCTTT
TRBD1	TRBV28	TRBJ1-2	-	CASSHRGVDYGYTF	TGTGCCAGCAGCCACAGGGGGGTGGACTATGGCTACACCTTC
-	TRBV5-8	TRBJ2-1	-	CASSPPGLRVVNEQFF	TGTGCCAGCAGCCCACCAGGACTTAGGGTTGTCAATGAGCAGTTCTTC
TRBD2	TRBV4-3	TRBJ2-1	-	CASSQDRRGTSGGSSYNEQFF	TGCGCCAGCAGCCAAGATCGGCGAGGGACTAGCGGGGGGAGCTCCTACAATGAGCAGTTCTTC
-	TRBV28	TRBJ2-5	-	CASSHLGGSQETQYF	TGTGCCAGCAGTCATTTGGGGGGAAGCCAAGAGACCCAGTACTTC
TRBD2	TRBV5-6	TRBJ2-5	-	CASSFFPGLAGKETQYF	TGTGCCAGCAGCTTTTTTCCGGGACTAGCGGGGAAAGAGACCCAGTACTTC
TRBD1	TRBV12-5	TRBJ1-2	-	CASGIQGQPNYGYTF	TGTGCTAGTGGTATACAGGGACAGCCCAACTATGGCTACACCTTC
TRBD1	TRBV15	TRBJ1-1	-	CATSGRDRELDTEAFF	TGTGCCACCAGCGGAAGGGACAGGGAGTTGGACACTGAAGCTTTCTTT
TRBD1	TRBV18	TRBJ2-1	few	CASSPESPTGSSYNEQFF	TGTGCCAGCTCACCAGAATCTCCGACAGGGAGCTCCTACAATGAGCAGTTCTTC
-	TRBV27	TRBJ1-6	once	CASSLDRINSPLHF	TGTGCCAGCAGTTTAGACAGGATTAATTCACCCCTCCACTTT
-	TRBV21-1	TRBJ1-5	-	CASSTVGVLSNQPQHF	TGTGCCAGCAGCACGGTCGGGGTTTTGAGCAATCAGCCCCAGCATTTT
TRBD2	TRBV4-3	TRBJ2-1	-	CASSQDPPLAVDYNEQFF	TGCGCCAGCAGCCAAGACCCCCCCCTAGCGGTGGATTACAATGAGCAGTTCTTC
TRBD1	TRBV18	TRBJ1-2	-	CASSRTGKNYGYTF	TGTGCCAGCTCTCGGACAGGGAAAAACTATGGCTACACCTTC
-	TRBV7-2	TRBJ2-3	-	CASTDPGLGGVPDTQYF	TGTGCCAGCACCGACCCGGGGCTCGGAGGGGTCCCTGATACGCAGTATTTT
TRBD1	TRBV6-5	TRBJ1-4	-	CASRDWTGSPEKLFF	TGTGCCAGCAGGGATTGGACAGGGTCGCCGGAAAAACTGTTTTTT